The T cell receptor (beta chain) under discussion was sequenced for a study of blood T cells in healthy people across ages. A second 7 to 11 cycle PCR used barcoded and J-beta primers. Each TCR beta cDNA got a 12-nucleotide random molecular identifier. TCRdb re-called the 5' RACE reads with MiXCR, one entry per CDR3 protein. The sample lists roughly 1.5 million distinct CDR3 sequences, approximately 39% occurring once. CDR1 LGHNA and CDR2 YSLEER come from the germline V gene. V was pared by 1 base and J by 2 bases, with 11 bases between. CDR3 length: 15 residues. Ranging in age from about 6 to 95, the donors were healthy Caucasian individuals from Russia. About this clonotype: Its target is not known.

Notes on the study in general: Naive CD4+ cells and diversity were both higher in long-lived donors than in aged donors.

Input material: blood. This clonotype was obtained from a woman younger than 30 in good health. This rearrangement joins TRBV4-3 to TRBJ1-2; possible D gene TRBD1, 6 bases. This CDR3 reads CASSQGSDRNYGYTF. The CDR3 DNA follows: TGCGCCAGCAGCCAAGGGAGCGACAGGAACTATGGCTACACCTTC.